The 8 T cell receptor beta chains given below trace back to one sample, sequenced in a study of T cell responses to AZD1222 COVID-19 vaccine. Measured with immunoSEQ multiplex PCR; TCRdb has only the in-frame clones, and not every one. This table has 100,000 to 150,000 clones, around 93% appearing once. The sample consisted of peripheral blood, taken 28 days after the second AZD1222 dose. The receptors come from an adult who received the AZD1222 COVID-19 vaccine.

The rearrangement joins TRBV25-1 to TRBJ2-7, with TRBD2 matching 11 bases. This CDR3 has 15 amino acids. The trim removed 4 bases at V and 2 bases at J, leaving 4 bases unmatched. In germline, CDR1 is MGHDK, CDR2 SYGVNS. The CDR3 spells CASSGGTSGTYEQYF. The CDR3 region has the DNA TGTGCCAGCAGTGGAGGGACTAGCGGCACCTACGAGCAGTACTTC.

The V gene is TRBV5-6, the J gene TRBJ1-3; tentative D call: TRBD1 (5 bases). The CDR3 consists of 14 residues. Germline V gives CDR1 SGHDT, CDR2 YYEEEE. V gave up 4 bases and J gave up 0 bases, with 8 bases separating them. CDR3 in DNA: TGTGCCAGCAGCGCCGGGGCCTCTGGAAACACCATATATTTT. This codes for CASSAGASGNTIYF. The full variable domain, in which reference TRBV5-6 and TRBJ1-3 provide the parts outside the CDR3, is DAGVTQSPTHLIKTRGQQVTLRCSPKSGHDTVSWYQQALGQGPQFIFQYYEEEERQRGNFPDRFSGHQFPNYSSELNVNALLLGDSALYLCASSAGASGNTIYFGEGSWLTVV.

About this clone itself: This CDR3 is also generated by other DNA sequences in the sample. The chain couples TRBV7-2 to TRBJ1-2; perhaps TRBD1 as D (5 bases). The CDR3 has 12 amino acids. V lost 2 bases, J lost 5 bases, and 6 bases lay in between. Germline V lookup: CDR1 SGHTA, CDR2 FQGNSA. CDR3 residues: CASSLSGYGYTF. Written as DNA, the CDR3 is TGTGCCAGCAGCTTATCAGGGTATGGCTACACCTTC.

This chain joins TRBV6-2 or TRBV6-3 and TRBJ1-2; D gene ambiguous. V gave up 4 bases and J gave up 8 bases, with 20 bases separating them. Germline V gives CDR1 MNHEY, CDR2 SVGEGT. This CDR3 is 15 amino acids long. The CDR3 coding sequence is TGTGCCAGCAGTTCCCGATCTCTCGAGAGGGTGGGCTACACCTTC. Protein product: CASSSRSLERVGYTF.

The chain couples TRBV12-3 or TRBV12-4 to TRBJ1-5; D is unclear. Trimming pared 7 bases from V and 1 base from J, leaving 8 bases between. The CDR3 sequence is 13 residues long. Here the CDR3 reads CASTLGSNQPQHF. The CDR3 DNA is TGTGCCAGCACGCTGGGGAGCAATCAGCCCCAGCATTTT.

This chain links TRBV12-5 with TRBJ2-2, with D hard to call. Looked up from germline, CDR1 is LGHNT and CDR2 is FRNRAP. This CDR3 comprises 12 residues. V lost 8 bases and J 0 bases, leaving 4 bases between the germline ends. CDR3 residues: CASNSNTGELFF. The DNA for the CDR3 is TGTGCTAGTAATTCGAACACCGGGGAGCTGTTTTTT.

The chain has TRBV29-1 and TRBJ2-3; 8 bases line up with TRBD1. The CDR3 consists of 13 residues. V lost 3 bases, J lost 4 bases, and 3 bases stayed unmatched. The germline gives CDR1 SQVTM, CDR2 ANQGSEA. The CDR3 region has the DNA TGCAGCGTTGAGGGACAGGAGTCAGATACGCAGTATTTT. Its translation: CSVEGQESDTQYF.

The chain combines TRBV7-9 with TRBJ1-2, with unresolved D. Germline V gene data show CDR1 as SEHNR and CDR2 as FQNEAQ (reference sequence). This CDR3 contains 16 residues. V was trimmed by 5 bases and J by 3 bases, leaving 19 bases between them. CDR3 residues: CASSHTNWAQDYGYTF. CDR3 DNA: TGTGCCAGCAGCCATACCAATTGGGCTCAGGACTATGGCTACACCTTC.